This T cell receptor beta chain was captured in a study of blood T cell repertoires in COVID-19. Trimming removed 8 bases from V and 7 bases from J, with 18 bases in between. Germline V CDR1 and CDR2: MNHEY, SVGAGI. This CDR3 is built from 15 residues. This table comes from immunoSEQ multiplex PCR, and its TCRdb copy is limited to in-frame clones, with some not included. Among 250,000 to 350,000 clones listed, 75% to 95% were seen once. Sequenced input: PBMCs or T cells enriched from blood (not recorded which). This receptor was obtained from a woman aged 30 to 39 who had recovered from COVID-19. The chain is built from TRBV6-5 and TRBJ1-6, with D possibly TRBD1 on 6 matching bases. CDR3 in DNA: TGTGCCAGCTCTAGGGCGGGGGCTGGCAATTCACCCCTCCACTTT. Its translation: CASSRAGAGNSPLHF.